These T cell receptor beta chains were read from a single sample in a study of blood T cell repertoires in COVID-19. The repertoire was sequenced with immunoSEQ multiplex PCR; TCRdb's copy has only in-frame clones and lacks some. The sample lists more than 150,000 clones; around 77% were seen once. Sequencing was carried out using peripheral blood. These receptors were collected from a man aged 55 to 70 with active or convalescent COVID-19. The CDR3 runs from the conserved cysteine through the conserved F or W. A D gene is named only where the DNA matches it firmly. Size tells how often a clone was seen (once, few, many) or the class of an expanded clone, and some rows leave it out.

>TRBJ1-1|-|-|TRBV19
TGTGCCAGTAGTATCAACAGGGACACTGAAGCTTTCTTT
CASSINRDTEAFF
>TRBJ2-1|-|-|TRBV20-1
TGCAGTGGGGAGGCCTACAATGAGCAGTTCTTC
CSGEAYNEQFF
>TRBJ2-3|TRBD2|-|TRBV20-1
TGCAGTGCTAGTCCAAGCGGGAGAACAGATACGCAGTATTTT
CSASPSGRTDTQYF
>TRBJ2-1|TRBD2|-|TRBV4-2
TGTGCCAGCAGCCAAGAGGGACTAGCGGGATGGTCCTACAATGAGCAGTTCTTC
CASSQEGLAGWSYNEQFF
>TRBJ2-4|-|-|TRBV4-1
TGCGCCAGCAGCCAAGATCGGGACAACCGAAACATTCAGTACTTC
CASSQDRDNRNIQYF
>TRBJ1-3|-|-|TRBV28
TGTGCCAGCACCTATGGGTACAGCTCTGGAAACACCATATATTTT
CASTYGYSSGNTIYF
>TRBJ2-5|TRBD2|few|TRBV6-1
TGTGCCAGCAGTGAAGGGGGAGGGGACTCCCAGTACTTC
CASSEGGGDSQYF
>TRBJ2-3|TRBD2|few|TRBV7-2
TGTGCCAGCAGCTCAGCGGGAGGAGCAGATACGCAGTATTTT
CASSSAGGADTQYF
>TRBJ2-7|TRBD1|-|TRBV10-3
TGTGCCACCCGGACAGGGGGCGCGGACGAGCAGTACTTC
CATRTGGADEQYF
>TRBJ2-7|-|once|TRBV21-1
TGTGCCAGCAGCAAAGAGAGGGGGCGCGAGCAGTACTTC
CASSKERGREQYF
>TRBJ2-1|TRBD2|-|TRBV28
TGTGCCAGCAGCCTTGCAGGACTAGCGGGAGTAAATGAGCAGTTCTTC
CASSLAGLAGVNEQFF
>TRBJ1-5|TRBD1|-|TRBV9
TGTGCCAGCAGCCCTCAACAGGGGCAGCCCCAGCATTTT
CASSPQQGQPQHF
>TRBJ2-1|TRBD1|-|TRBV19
TGTGCCAGTAGTATAGGTGACAGGGGTGGTAATGAGCAGTTCTTC
CASSIGDRGGNEQFF
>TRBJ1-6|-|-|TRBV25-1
TGTGCCAGCAGTGAACTTGAGTTAATTAATTCACCCCTCCACTTT
CASSELELINSPLHF
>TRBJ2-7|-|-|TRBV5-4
TGTGCCAGCGCCTTCGGCGGGAATTCCTACGAGCAGTACTTC
CASAFGGNSYEQYF
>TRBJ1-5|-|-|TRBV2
TGTGCCAGCAGCCTCAGGCCCAATCAGCCCCAGCATTTT
CASSLRPNQPQHF
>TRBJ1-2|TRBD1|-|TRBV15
TGTGCCACCAGCGGATGGACAGGGTTTAATGGCTACACCTTC
CATSGWTGFNGYTF
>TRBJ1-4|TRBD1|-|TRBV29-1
TGCAGCGTTGTAGTTAGGGGGCAGTCTAATGAAAAACTGTTTTTT
CSVVVRGQSNEKLFF
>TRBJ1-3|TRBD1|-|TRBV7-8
TGTGCCAGCAGCTTAGGGACAGGTCGAAACACCATATATTTT
CASSLGTGRNTIYF
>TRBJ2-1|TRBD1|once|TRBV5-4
TGTGCCAGCAGCCTAGGCGGGACAGGGGGCTTCAATGAGCAGTTCTTC
CASSLGGTGGFNEQFF
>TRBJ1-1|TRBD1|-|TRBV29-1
TGCAGCGTGGGACAGGGGTGGACTGAAGCTTTCTTT
CSVGQGWTEAFF
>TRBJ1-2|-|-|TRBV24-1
TGTGCCACCAGTGGCGCAGGGGTCTATGGCTACACCTTC
CATSGAGVYGYTF
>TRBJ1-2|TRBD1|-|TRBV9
TGTGCCAGCAGCCGGGACAGGGGGCAATCTGGCTACACCTTC
CASSRDRGQSGYTF
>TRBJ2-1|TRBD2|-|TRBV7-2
TGTGCCAGCAGCCCCACTAGCGGGAATCACAATGAGCAGTTCTTC
CASSPTSGNHNEQFF
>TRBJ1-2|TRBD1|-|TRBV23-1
TGCGCCAGCAGTCAACCGGGACAGGGCTATGGCTACACCTTC
CASSQPGQGYGYTF
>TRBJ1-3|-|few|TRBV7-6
TGTGCCAGCAGCCAAGCAGGATACTCTGGAAACACCATATATTTT
CASSQAGYSGNTIYF
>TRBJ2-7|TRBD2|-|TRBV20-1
TGCAGTGCCAGTAGCGGGATCAACTCCTACGAGCAGTACTTC
CSASSGINSYEQYF
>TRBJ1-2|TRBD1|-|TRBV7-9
TGTGCCAGCAGCTTAGTGCAGGGGGCCAGCTATGGCTACACCTTC
CASSLVQGASYGYTF
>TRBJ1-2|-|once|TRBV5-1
TGCGCCAGCAGCTGGAGGGGGGGCGCCGGAGATGGCTACACCTTC
CASSWRGGAGDGYTF
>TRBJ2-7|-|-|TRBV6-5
TGTGCCAGCAGAAGACAGTACGAGCAGTACTTC
CASRRQYEQYF
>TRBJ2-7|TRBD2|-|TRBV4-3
TGCGCCAGCAGCCAAGATCCTAGCGGAAGTTGGGGAGAGCAGTACTTC
CASSQDPSGSWGEQYF
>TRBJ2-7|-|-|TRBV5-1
TGCGCCAGCAGCTTGGGTAGGACAGACTACGAGCAGTACTTC
CASSLGRTDYEQYF
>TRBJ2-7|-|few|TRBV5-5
TGTGCCAGCAGCTTACTCCCGGCGGGCGAGCAGTACTTC
CASSLLPAGEQYF
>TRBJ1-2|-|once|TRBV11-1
TGTGCCAGCAGCTTAACCCCAGGGACTGGAGGCTACACCTTC
CASSLTPGTGGYTF
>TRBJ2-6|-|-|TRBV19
TGTGCCAGTAGTATAGATAGCCACAGGGTCACCTCTGGGGCCAACGTCCTGACTTTC
CASSIDSHRVTSGANVLTF
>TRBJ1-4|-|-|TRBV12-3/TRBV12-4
TGTGCCAGCAGTTCGGGACAAAATGAAAAACTGTTTTTT
CASSSGQNEKLFF
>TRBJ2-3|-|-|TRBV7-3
TGTGCCAGCAGCTTCCCAGGGACAGATACGCAGTATTTT
CASSFPGTDTQYF
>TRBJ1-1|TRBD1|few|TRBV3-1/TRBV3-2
TGTGCCAGCAGCCGAGGACAGGGCGGAGGGACTGAAGCTTTCTTT
CASSRGQGGGTEAFF
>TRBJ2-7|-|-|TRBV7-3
TGTGCCAGCAGCCAGGACTTCGGCGAGCAGTACTTC
CASSQDFGEQYF
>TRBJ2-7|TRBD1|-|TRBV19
TGTGCCAGTATGAACAACCGGGACAGCTACGAGCAGTACTTC
CASMNNRDSYEQYF
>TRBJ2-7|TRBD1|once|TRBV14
TGTGCCAGCAGCCAAGCCTTGACAGGGGCCCACGAGCAGTACTTC
CASSQALTGAHEQYF
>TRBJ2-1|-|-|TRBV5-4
TGTGCCAGCAGCTTTGGAGCCGGCTCCTACAATGAGCAGTTCTTC
CASSFGAGSYNEQFF
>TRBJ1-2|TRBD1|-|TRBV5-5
TGTGCCAGCAGCGCACGACAGGGTCCCGTCAATGATGGCTACACCTTC
CASSARQGPVNDGYTF
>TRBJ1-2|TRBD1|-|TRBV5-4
TGTGCCAGCAGCTCGGACAGGGAGGGCTACACCTTC
CASSSDREGYTF
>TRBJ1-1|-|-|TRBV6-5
TGTGCCAGCAGCGTCTCGGGAGCTGAAGCTTTCTTT
CASSVSGAEAFF
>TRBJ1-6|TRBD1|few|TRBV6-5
TGTGCCACCCGGCCCAGGGGGGAATATAATTCACCCCTCCACTTT
CATRPRGEYNSPLHF
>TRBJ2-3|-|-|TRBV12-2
TGTGCAAGTCGCAAAGACGGACTAGCGGATCAGGGTACGCAGTATTTT
CASRKDGLADQGTQYF
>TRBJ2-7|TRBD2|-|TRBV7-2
TGTGCCAGCAGCTTAGGGTGGGAGGGCAGAACCTACGAGCAGTACTTC
CASSLGWEGRTYEQYF
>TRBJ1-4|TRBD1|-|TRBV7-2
TGTGCCAGCAGCCTGGGACAGATAAATGAAAAACTGTTTTTT
CASSLGQINEKLFF
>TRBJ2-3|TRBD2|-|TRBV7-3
TGTGCCAGCAGCAATCTAGCGGGGACCACAGATACGCAGTATTTT
CASSNLAGTTDTQYF